This TCR beta chain was profiled in a study of technical replicates of blood from a few donors. Profiling relied on immunoSEQ multiplex PCR, and the TCRdb table lists in-frame clones only, not all of them. Of under 65,000 clones in the sample, more than 95% are singletons; the top ten hold about 0.39%. This TCR derives from a human donor in good health. The source material was T cells isolated from PBMCs.

CDR3 nucleotides: TGTGCCAGCAGTTACTCGGGCAGGGGAATTCATCAGCCCCAGCATTTT. This gives the protein CASSYSGRGIHQPQHF. J is TRBJ1-5 and V is TRBV6-5, with TRBD1 as a possible D gene (6 bases). V was shortened by 0 bases and J by 5 bases, with 14 bases between the two germline ends. CDR3 length equals 16 residues. Germline V lookup: CDR1 MNHEY, CDR2 SVGAGI.